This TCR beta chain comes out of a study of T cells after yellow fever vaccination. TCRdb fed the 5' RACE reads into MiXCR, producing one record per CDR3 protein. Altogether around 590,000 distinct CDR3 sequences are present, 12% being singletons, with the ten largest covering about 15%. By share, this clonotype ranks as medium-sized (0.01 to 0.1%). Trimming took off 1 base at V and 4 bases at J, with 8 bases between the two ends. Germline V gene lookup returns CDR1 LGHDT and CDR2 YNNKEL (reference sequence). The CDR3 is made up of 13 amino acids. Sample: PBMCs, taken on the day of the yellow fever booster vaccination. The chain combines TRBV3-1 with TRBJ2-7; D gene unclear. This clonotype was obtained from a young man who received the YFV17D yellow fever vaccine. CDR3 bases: TGTGCCAGCAGCCAAGGACTGATTTACGAGCAGTACTTC. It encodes CASSQGLIYEQYF.